Sequencing of this T cell receptor (beta chain) was carried out in a study of PD-L1 blockade in urothelial cancer (TCRdb year 2017). As for the study more broadly: Therapy was started in about 2014 for all patients, and atezolizumab 1,200 mg was administered intravenously every 3 weeks. About 90% of the roughly 29 patients were identified as males with urothelial cancer of bladder origin, and a prior smoking history was reported by 18 of 29 patients. Patients had an ECOG performance status of 0 or 1 and had received between 0 and 3 prior chemotherapy regimens. Blood samples were analyzed at two time points: 3 weeks after treatment start (second dose) and 6 weeks after treatment start. Blood samples gave median yields of about 150,000 T cells and 82,636 unique TCRs, along with a median clonality of 0.080. An exploratory multi-omic analysis was conducted of the somatic, immune and clinical correlates of response to PD-L1 blockade with atezolizumab in urothelial cancer. Pretreatment tumor samples, along with matched peripheral blood collected serially before and after atezolizumab treatment, underwent TCR sequencing. Durable clinical benefit was defined as progression-free survival longer than 6 months, and TCR features were also tested against progression-free and overall survival. In the same patients, pretreatment tumors underwent whole exome sequencing and RNA sequencing in addition to TCR sequencing. Durable clinical benefit was achieved by nine patients and was not achieved by 20 patients. Pretreatment blood TCR-seq was available for 30 or so patients, at least one posttreatment blood collection was obtained for 25 or so patients, and tumor TCR-seq was available for 25 or so patients. Here is what the overall study found, with its caveats: Greater expansion of tumor-associated TCR clones in peripheral blood 3 weeks after the start of treatment was observed in patients with durable benefit (n of about 20, p = 0.022). Because the sample size was small (n ≈ 31) and many exploratory analyses were performed, the results are intended to be hypothesis-generating. Improved progression-free and overall survival was found to be associated with pretreatment peripheral blood TCR clonality below the median.

Each PCR received spiked-in synthetic TCR analog templates so that absolute template abundance could be estimated from read counts. Using the immunoSEQ assay, TCRbeta CDR3 regions were amplified from genomic DNA with bias-controlled V and J gene primers. Sequencing of rearranged TCRbeta segments was done at approximately 20X coverage. Per the authors' processing: Clustering was used to correct sequencing errors, and CDR3s were annotated against IMGT so that V, D and J genes could be assigned. Only productive TCRbeta rearrangements were used in downstream analyses, excluding out-of-frame or stop-codon sequences. Clonality was computed as one minus Shannon entropy normalized by the log of the number of unique productive sequences. Fisher's exact test with Benjamini-Hochberg correction, at a threshold of adjusted p below 0.01, was used to find clones that differed between time points or between blood and tumor. This immuneACCESS table, as held by TCRdb, lists in-frame sequences with V and J called but not all clones. Of the missing ones, under half trace to an unresolved V gene in checked studies; the others have no known cause. D and trimming come from the DNA, and the V and J calls and clone size come from that table. Here the sample has about 91,000 clones; roughly 83% occur a single time. The ten top clones hold 8.4% of the sample.

This clone was recorded a few times. What this receptor recognizes is not known. Within one base of it there is no much larger clone, and no base qualities were kept. The germline V gene sets CDR1 to SGHRS and CDR2 to YFSETQ. The CDR3 runs 13 residues from the cysteine to the phenylalanine. Only the CDR3 region is kept as DNA, spanning 39 bases read in frame from base 1. Germline trimming: 7 bases from V, 9 bases from J; junction bases outside gene matches: 9. What this sample's time point label stands for: peripheral blood 6 weeks after treatment start. A total of roughly 31 patients with locally advanced or metastatic urothelial carcinoma, treated at Memorial Sloan Kettering on a trial protocol, made up the cohort. Peripheral blood mononuclear cells were collected from each patient pretreatment and during treatment, giving between 1 and 8 total time points per patient. The Qiagen DNeasy Blood extraction kit was used to purify genomic DNA from total PBMCs and from tumor samples. PBMCs were collected pretreatment and during treatment, and were isolated and stored as previously described.

Source: PBMCs, taken around atezolizumab (anti-PD-L1) treatment. The rearrangement joined TRBV5-1 to TRBJ2-1, with 8 junctional bases fitting TRBD2. The clonotype was recovered from a man between 65 and 85 years old with urothelial cancer. The CDR3 has the sequence CASGDGGGGEQFF. The DNA sequence is given as TGCGCCAGCGGGGACGGGGGGGGCGGTGAGCAGTTCTTC. Supplemented by the reference TRBV5-1 and TRBJ2-1 proteins around the CDR3, the complete variable domain is KAGVTQTPRYLIKTRGQQVTLSCSPISGHRSVSWYQQTPGQGLQFLFEYFSETQRNKGNFPGRFSGRQFSNSRSEMNVSTLELGDSALYLCASGDGGGGEQFFGPGTRLTVL.